The text below deals with one T cell receptor (beta chain). Its cognate antigen has yet to be identified. Base qualities were left out, and no much larger clone turns up one base away. Library creation used the immunoSEQ multiplex PCR assay. TCRdb took this table from immuneACCESS and kept in-frame rearrangements with V and J called. Such tables lack part of the clones; where checked against another copy, unresolved V genes explain under half of the gap, and the rest is unexplained. The sample contains 10,000 to 14,000 clones, 67% of them found a single time. The ten biggest clones cover about 12% of the sample. The donors were melanoma patients. The source of the sample is a study of CD4+ T cells in melanoma (dated by TCRdb to between 2021 and 2023). Context from the whole study: Neoantigen-specific CD4+ T cells in human melanoma were what the study investigated. Beyond this particular receptor, the publication reports: Neoantigen-specific CD4+ T cells were reported to be correlated with the function of CD8+ T cells, macrophages and B cells. Neoantigen-specific CD4+ T cells in melanoma were reported to have a range of differentiation states.

From the cysteine up to the phenylalanine, the CDR3 has a length of 15 residues. Only the CDR3 DNA is retained, 45 bases long and in frame from the first base. Unmatched junction bases come to 7, with V trimmed by 2 bases and J by 4 bases. CDR1 and CDR2, per the germline V gene, are SGDLS and YYNGEE. This clonotype was obtained from a human donor with melanoma. Here the chain combines TRBV9 and TRBJ2-5, with 8 bases aligning to TRBD1. Sample: cells from a culture (not recorded whether cultured in vitro). The nucleotide sequence reads as follows: TGTGCCAGCAGCGTTTCTGACAGGGGTGGAGAGACCCAGTACTTC. Its translation reads: CASSVSDRGGETQYF.